Reported below is one T cell receptor (beta chain). The CDR3 is made up of 15 amino acids. Germline V gene lookup returns CDR1 MNHEY and CDR2 SVGAGI. V was shortened by 0 bases and J by 4 bases, with 12 bases between the two germline ends. This entry comes from a study of blood T cell repertoires in COVID-19. Study overall: PBMCs, B-cell-depleted T cells, or T cells were the source of the cDNA or gDNA that made up the material.

Participants reported their clinical history, and cohort assignment relied on those reports. The method was immunoSEQ multiplex PCR; TCRdb's version includes in-frame clones alone and lacks a portion of them. The sample includes hundreds of thousands of clones, more than 70% of them seen just once. The TCR originated in a man in his thirties or forties with acute COVID-19. The sequencing input was PBMCs or T cells enriched from blood (not recorded which). The chain has TRBV6-5 and TRBJ1-1, with TRBD1 as a possible D gene (5 bases). DNA for the CDR3: TGTGCCAGCAGTTACTCTTGGGGGGAGAGCACTGAAGCTTTCTTT. Encoded protein: CASSYSWGESTEAFF.